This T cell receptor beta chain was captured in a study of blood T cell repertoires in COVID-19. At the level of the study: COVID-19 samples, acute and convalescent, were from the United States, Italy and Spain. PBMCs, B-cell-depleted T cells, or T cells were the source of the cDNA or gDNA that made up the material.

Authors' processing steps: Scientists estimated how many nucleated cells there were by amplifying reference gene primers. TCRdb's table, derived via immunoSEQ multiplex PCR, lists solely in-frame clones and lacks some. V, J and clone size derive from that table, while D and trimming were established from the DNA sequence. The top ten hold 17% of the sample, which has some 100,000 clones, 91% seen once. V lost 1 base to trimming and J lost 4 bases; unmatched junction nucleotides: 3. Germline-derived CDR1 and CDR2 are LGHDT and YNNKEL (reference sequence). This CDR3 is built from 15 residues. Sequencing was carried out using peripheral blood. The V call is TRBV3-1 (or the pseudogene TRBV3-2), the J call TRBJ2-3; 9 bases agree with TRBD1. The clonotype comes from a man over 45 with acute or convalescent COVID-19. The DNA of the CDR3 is TGTGCCAGCAGCCAAGTAGGACAGGGGTCAGATACGCAGTATTTT. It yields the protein CASSQVGQGSDTQYF.